This is a list of T cell receptor beta chains from one sample in a study of control samples from healthy donors and cancer patients. TCRdb's copy holds only in-frame clones and misses some; the assay was immunoSEQ multiplex PCR. The data hold over 85,000 clones, with around 89% observed a single time. The sequenced sample consisted of PBMCs. The source of these receptors is a woman aged 55 to 70 with lung cancer. CDR3s include the opening cysteine and the closing phenylalanine or tryptophan. The D gene is left open where the match is weak. A clone size is listed for some rows: how often the clone was seen (once, few, many), or a class if it is expanded.

d_call	v_call	clone_size	j_call	cdr3_length	cdr3_nt	cdr3_aa
-	TRBV7-9	-	TRBJ1-4	14	TGTGCCAGCAGCCCCGACGGTCCTAATGAAAAACTGTTTTTT	CASSPDGPNEKLFF
-	TRBV3-1/TRBV3-2	once	TRBJ1-5	13	TGTGCCAGCAGCATTGGGGAGAATCAGCCCCAGCATTTT	CASSIGENQPQHF
TRBD1	TRBV28	-	TRBJ1-1	15	TGTGCCAGCAGTACCACAGGACAGGGCCGAAGTGAAGCTTTCTTT	CASSTTGQGRSEAFF
-	TRBV19	-	TRBJ1-2	12	TGTGCCAGTAGTGTCAGTTTTTATGGCTACACCTTC	CASSVSFYGYTF
-	TRBV7-3	-	TRBJ1-2	15	TGTGCCAGCAGCCCCGTAGGGGGGCAGAGTTATGGCTACACCTTC	CASSPVGGQSYGYTF
-	TRBV28	few	TRBJ1-1	12	TGTGCCAGCATCGGTTCAGACACTGAAGCTTTCTTT	CASIGSDTEAFF
-	TRBV27	-	TRBJ2-3	13	TGTGCCAGCAGTTTGGCAGGCACAGATACGCAGTATTTT	CASSLAGTDTQYF
-	TRBV5-6	-	TRBJ2-7	14	TGTGCCAGCAGCTTGTCAGGGAGCTCCTACGAGCAGTACTTC	CASSLSGSSYEQYF
-	TRBV7-9	-	TRBJ1-1	13	TGTGCCAGCAGCCCGGCCCCGAGCGGGGCCGCTTTCTTT	CASSPAPSGAAFF
-	TRBV27	once	TRBJ2-2	17	TGTGCCAGCAGTTTTGGGGCGGGGAGACGGAACACCGGGGAGCTGTTTTTT	CASSFGAGRRNTGELFF
-	TRBV5-6	-	TRBJ1-2	14	TGTGCCAGCAGCGGAACAGGGTGGTTCGACGGCTACACCTTC	CASSGTGWFDGYTF
TRBD1	TRBV3-1/TRBV3-2	-	TRBJ1-2	14	TGTGCCAGCAGCCTTAAACGGACAGGCCATGGCTACACCTTC	CASSLKRTGHGYTF
-	TRBV7-3	-	TRBJ2-6	16	TGTGCCAGCAGCTCTAGGCGGGTCTCTGGGGCCAACGTCCTGACTTTC	CASSSRRVSGANVLTF
TRBD2	TRBV29-1	-	TRBJ2-7	14	TGCAGCGTAGGAGGACTAGCGGACTCCTACGAGCAGTACTTC	CSVGGLADSYEQYF
-	TRBV6-5	-	TRBJ1-1	12	TGTGCCAGCAGTTACCCACAGGGAGTGGCTTTCTTT	CASSYPQGVAFF
TRBD1	TRBV11-2	-	TRBJ2-2	17	TGTGCCAGCAGCCCGTGGACAGGGAGAACGGACACCGGGGAGCTGTTTTTT	CASSPWTGRTDTGELFF
TRBD2	TRBV3-1/TRBV3-2	-	TRBJ2-3	16	TGTGCCAGCAGCGTACCTAGCGGGGGATACACAGATACGCAGTATTTT	CASSVPSGGYTDTQYF
TRBD1	TRBV10-3	-	TRBJ1-2	13	TGTGCCATCTGGGACAGTACGCGCTATGGCTACACCTTC	CAIWDSTRYGYTF
TRBD2	TRBV9	-	TRBJ2-1	15	TGTGCCAGCAGCGTAGGGCGGGAGGAGTACAATGAGCAGTTCTTC	CASSVGREEYNEQFF
TRBD2	TRBV5-8	-	TRBJ2-3	16	TGTGCCAGCAACCCGGGGACTAGCGACCACACAGATACGCAGTATTTT	CASNPGTSDHTDTQYF
-	TRBV9	once	TRBJ2-1	15	TGTGCCAGCAGCGCCTCAGGAAATGGCTACAATGAGCAGTTCTTC	CASSASGNGYNEQFF
-	TRBV7-7	once	TRBJ1-6	16	TGTGCTAGCAGCATCCCCCATAGGGAGCGGAATTCACCCCTCCACTTT	CASSIPHRERNSPLHF
TRBD1	TRBV5-1	-	TRBJ1-1	15	TGCGCCAGCAGCTTCGGACAGGGCCAGAGCACTGAAGCTTTCTTT	CASSFGQGQSTEAFF
-	TRBV19	-	TRBJ2-6	15	TGTGCCAGTCGGACAGTTCTGCAAGGGGCCAACGTCCTGACTTTC	CASRTVLQGANVLTF
-	TRBV29-1	-	TRBJ1-4	12	TGCAGCGGGGTGGAGGGAAACGAAAAACTGTTTTTT	CSGVEGNEKLFF
TRBD1	TRBV2	-	TRBJ1-5	15	TGTGCCAGCAGTGAACAGGGGACAGGCAATCAGCCCCAGCATTTT	CASSEQGTGNQPQHF
-	TRBV5-1	-	TRBJ2-1	16	TGCGCCAGCAGCTTTCAAAGTACGGGCAGTGGGAATGAGCAGTTCTTC	CASSFQSTGSGNEQFF
-	TRBV6-5	-	TRBJ2-7	14	TGTGCCAGCAGTTACTCAGGCAACTCCTACGAGCAGTACTTC	CASSYSGNSYEQYF
-	TRBV19	few	TRBJ1-5	14	TGTGCCACCGGGGGGGAGGGGACCCTCCGGTATAAGCATTTT	CATGGEGTLRYKHF
-	TRBV25-1	-	TRBJ2-3	15	TGTGCCAGCAGTGACCCCGGACTGTTTAGCGATACGCAGTATTTT	CASSDPGLFSDTQYF
TRBD1	TRBV6-5	-	TRBJ1-1	14	TGTGCCAGCCGGGCGGGGGACAGGGACCATAAAGCTTTCTTT	CASRAGDRDHKAFF
TRBD1	TRBV9	once	TRBJ1-2	15	TGTGCCAGCAGCGTTATGGAGGGGACAGGCTATGGCTACACCTTC	CASSVMEGTGYGYTF
TRBD1	TRBV30	-	TRBJ1-4	15	TGTGCCTGGAGCGACAACAGGGGGCTTCTGGAAAAACTGTTTTTT	CAWSDNRGLLEKLFF
-	TRBV3-1/TRBV3-2	-	TRBJ1-2	14	TGTGCCAGCAGCCAAGAAGACAGGCTGTATGGCTACACCTTC	CASSQEDRLYGYTF
TRBD1	TRBV7-3	-	TRBJ2-5	18	TGTGCCAGCAGTTTGGGAACGGCAGGGGGAAGATTCGGTGAGACCCAGTACTTC	CASSLGTAGGRFGETQYF
-	TRBV18	-	TRBJ1-3	17	TGTGCCAGCTCACCAGTACAGGGTCTCTCCTCTGGAAACACCATATATTTT	CASSPVQGLSSGNTIYF
TRBD2	TRBV5-1	-	TRBJ2-7	15	TGCGCCAGCAGCATACTAGCGGGGGAAACCTACGAGCAGTACTTC	CASSILAGETYEQYF
-	TRBV10-3	-	TRBJ2-1	15	TGTGCCATCAGTTGGGGGCGGGAACCCTACAATGAGCAGTTCTTC	CAISWGREPYNEQFF
-	TRBV7-2	-	TRBJ1-2	13	TGTGCCAGCAGCACGGGACTGCGGAGTGGCTACACCTTC	CASSTGLRSGYTF
-	TRBV13	few	TRBJ2-3	17	TGTGCCAGCAGGTACACCTCAGGGTTTGCCTACACAGATACGCAGTATTTT	CASRYTSGFAYTDTQYF
TRBD1	TRBV5-6	-	TRBJ1-2	15	TGTGCCAGCAGCCCCGGGACAGGCTGGGGTGGAGGCTACACCTTC	CASSPGTGWGGGYTF
TRBD2	TRBV4-2	-	TRBJ2-3	17	TGTGCCAGCAGCCGTTGGGTAGCGGGGGGTCGCACAGATACGCAGTATTTT	CASSRWVAGGRTDTQYF
TRBD1	TRBV15	-	TRBJ2-7	17	TGTGCCACCAGCAGGGACAGGGGGCAAACCATCTCCTACGAGCAGTACTTC	CATSRDRGQTISYEQYF
-	TRBV15	-	TRBJ2-3	16	TGTGCCACCAGCGAGGGGACCAGCGTGAGCACAGATACGCAGTATTTT	CATSEGTSVSTDTQYF
TRBD1	TRBV19	once	TRBJ1-5	15	TGTGCCAGTAGTATCACAGGGGGCGGTGGTCAGCCCCAGCATTTT	CASSITGGGGQPQHF